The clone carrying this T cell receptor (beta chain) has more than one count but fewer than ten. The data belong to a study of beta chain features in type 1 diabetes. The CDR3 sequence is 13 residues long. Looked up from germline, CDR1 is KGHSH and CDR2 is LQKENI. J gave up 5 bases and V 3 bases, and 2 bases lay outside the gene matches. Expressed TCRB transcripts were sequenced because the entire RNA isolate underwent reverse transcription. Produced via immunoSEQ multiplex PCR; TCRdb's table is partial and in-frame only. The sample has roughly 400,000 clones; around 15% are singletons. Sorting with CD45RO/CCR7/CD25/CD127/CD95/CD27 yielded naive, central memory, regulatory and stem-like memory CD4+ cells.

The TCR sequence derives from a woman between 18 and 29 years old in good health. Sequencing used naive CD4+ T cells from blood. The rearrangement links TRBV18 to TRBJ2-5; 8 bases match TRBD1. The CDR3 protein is CASSPDRGETQYF. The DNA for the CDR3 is TGTGCCAGCTCACCCGACAGGGGTGAGACCCAGTACTTC.